This entry features one T cell receptor beta chain sequence. The sample belongs to a study of beta chain features in type 1 diabetes. Germline CDR1 MNHEY, CDR2 SVGAGI. V dropped 4 bases and J dropped 9; count of bases not matched to a gene: 3. The CDR3 has 13 residues. Sequencing targeted expressed TCRB transcripts, as all isolated RNA had been reverse transcribed. TCRdb keeps only in-frame clones here, not all; method: immunoSEQ multiplex PCR. The sample gives 200,000 to 250,000 clones, 55% to 70% of which show up once; approximately 0.053% is in the top ten. This chain connects TRBV6-5 to TRBJ1-6; 7 bases agree with TRBD1. The sequence came from a man aged 25-45 years in good health. The sequenced material came from naive CD4+ T cells from blood. CDR3 in DNA: TGTGCCAGCAGTTCAGGGACAGCTTCACCCCTCCACTTT. It codes for CASSSGTASPLHF.